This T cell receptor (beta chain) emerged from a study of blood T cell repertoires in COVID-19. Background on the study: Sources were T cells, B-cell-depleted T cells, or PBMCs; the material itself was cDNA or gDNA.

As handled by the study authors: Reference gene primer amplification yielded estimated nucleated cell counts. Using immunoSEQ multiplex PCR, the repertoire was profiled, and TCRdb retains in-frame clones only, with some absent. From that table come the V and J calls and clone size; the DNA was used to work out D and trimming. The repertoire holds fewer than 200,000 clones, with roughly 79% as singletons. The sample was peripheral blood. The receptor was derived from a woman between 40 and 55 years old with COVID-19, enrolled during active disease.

CDR3 DNA: TGCAGTGCTAGTCCCCCGGGACTAGCATTCAATGAGCAGTTCTTC. Amino acid sequence: CSASPPGLAFNEQFF. The chain recombines TRBV20-1 with TRBJ2-1; 9 bases fit TRBD2. Germline values: CDR1 DFQATT, CDR2 SNEGSKA (reference sequence). CDR3 length: 15 residues. With V trimmed by 3 bases and J by 6 bases, 9 bases remained unmatched.